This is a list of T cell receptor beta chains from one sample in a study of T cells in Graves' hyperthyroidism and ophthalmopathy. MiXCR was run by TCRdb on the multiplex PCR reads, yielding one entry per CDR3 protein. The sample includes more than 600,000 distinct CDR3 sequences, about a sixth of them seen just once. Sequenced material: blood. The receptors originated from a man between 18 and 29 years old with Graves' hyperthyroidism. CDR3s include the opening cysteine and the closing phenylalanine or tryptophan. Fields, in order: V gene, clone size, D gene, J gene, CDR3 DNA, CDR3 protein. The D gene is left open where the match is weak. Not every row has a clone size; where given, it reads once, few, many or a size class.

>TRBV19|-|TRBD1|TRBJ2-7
TGTGCCAGTAGTATGGGGACAGGGGGGGTATACGAGCAGTACTTC
CASSMGTGGVYEQYF
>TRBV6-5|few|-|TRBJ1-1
TGTGCCAGCAGTTATGACTTCGTGACAGCGAACACTGAAGCTTTCTTT
CASSYDFVTANTEAFF
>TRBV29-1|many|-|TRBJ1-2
TGCAGCGTCCTCCCGGGGGGGACAACCTATGGCTACACCTTC
CSVLPGGTTYGYTF
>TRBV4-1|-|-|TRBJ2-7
TGCGCCAGCAGCCAAGCCCCTAGGACCTACGAGCAGTACTTC
CASSQAPRTYEQYF
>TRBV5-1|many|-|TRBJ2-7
TGCGCCAGCAGCTCGACTTCTACCTACGAGCAGTACTTC
CASSSTSTYEQYF
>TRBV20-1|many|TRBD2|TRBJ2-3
TGCAGTGTACTAGCGGGAGTTCCAACAGATACGCAGTATTTT
CSVLAGVPTDTQYF
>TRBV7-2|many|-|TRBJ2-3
TGTGCCAGCAGTTCTCGGGATACGCAGTATTTT
CASSSRDTQYF
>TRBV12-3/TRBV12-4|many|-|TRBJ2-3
TGTGCCAGCAGTTTTTCGGGGACGCTTGCAGATACGCAGTATTTT
CASSFSGTLADTQYF
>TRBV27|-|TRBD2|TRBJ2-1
TGTGCCAGCAGTTTACCCGGACTAGCCAATGAGCAGTTCTTC
CASSLPGLANEQFF
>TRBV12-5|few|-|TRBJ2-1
TGTGCTAGTGTCGGGCAGTTCTTC
CASVGQFF
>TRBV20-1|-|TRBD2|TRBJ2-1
TGCAGTGCTAGACCCGGGACTAGCGGGAGGTTTATTGAGCAGTTCTTC
CSARPGTSGRFIEQFF
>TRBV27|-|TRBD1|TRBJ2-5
TGTGCCAGCAGCTCCCCCGGACAGGGAGCGGAGACCCAGTACTTC
CASSSPGQGAETQYF
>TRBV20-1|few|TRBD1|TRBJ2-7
TGCAGTGCTAGACCCCCGGGACAGGGATACGAGCAGTACTTC
CSARPPGQGYEQYF
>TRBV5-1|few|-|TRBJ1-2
TGCGCCAGCAGCCTTCAGCGGGGGAACTATGGCTACACCTTC
CASSLQRGNYGYTF
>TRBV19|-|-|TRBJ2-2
TGTGCCAGTAGTATTTTCCGAAACACCGGGGAGCTGTTTTTT
CASSIFRNTGELFF
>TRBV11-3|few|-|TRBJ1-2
TGTGCCAGCAGCCCCAGGGGATTCGATGGCTACACCTTC
CASSPRGFDGYTF
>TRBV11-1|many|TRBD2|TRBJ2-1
TGTGCCAGCAGCTTCATCCAGAGGGTAGCGGGAGGGCCTTACAATGAGCAGTTCTTC
CASSFIQRVAGGPYNEQFF
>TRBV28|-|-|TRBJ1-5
TGTGCCAGCAGTTTAATCGGGACCAATCAGCCCCAGCATTTT
CASSLIGTNQPQHF
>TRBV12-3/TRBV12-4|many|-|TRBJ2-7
TGTGCCAGCGGCGACACGGTAAACTACGAGCAGTACTTC
CASGDTVNYEQYF
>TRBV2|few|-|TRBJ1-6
TGTGCCAGCCGCGCCCTGTTTAATTCACCCCTCCACTTT
CASRALFNSPLHF
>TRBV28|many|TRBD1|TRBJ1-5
TGTGCCAGCAGTTCTACCGGGACAGATATCAATCAGCCCCAGCATTTT
CASSSTGTDINQPQHF
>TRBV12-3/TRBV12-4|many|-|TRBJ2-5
TGTGCCAGCAGTTTAGTTATGGGAGTGGAGACCCAGTACTTC
CASSLVMGVETQYF
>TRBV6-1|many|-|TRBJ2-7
TGTGCCAGCGGGAGCTCCATCTACGAGCAGTACTTC
CASGSSIYEQYF
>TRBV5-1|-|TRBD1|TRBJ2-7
TGCGCCAGCAGCTTGGCGGGACAGGGGTCTTGGAACGAGCAGTACTTC
CASSLAGQGSWNEQYF
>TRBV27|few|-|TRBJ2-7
TGTGCCAGCAGGGCTGAGGGCGGCTACGAGCAGTACTTC
CASRAEGGYEQYF
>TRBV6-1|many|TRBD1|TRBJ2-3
TGTGCCAGCAACCTAGGGACAGGGACAGATACGCAGTATTTT
CASNLGTGTDTQYF
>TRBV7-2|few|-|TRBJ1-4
TGTGCCAGCAGCTTAGTGGGGGGGAGGGAAAAACTGTTTTTT
CASSLVGGREKLFF
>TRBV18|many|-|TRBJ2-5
TGTGCCAGCTCACCACCCCAGGCGTACCAAGAGACCCAGTACTTC
CASSPPQAYQETQYF
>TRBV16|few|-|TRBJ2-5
TGTGCCAGCAGCCAAGACTATCAAGAGACCCAGTACTTC
CASSQDYQETQYF
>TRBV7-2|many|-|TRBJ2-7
TGTGCCAGCAGCTTAATGACGGACGCCTACGAGCAGTACTTC
CASSLMTDAYEQYF
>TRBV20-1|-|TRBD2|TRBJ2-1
TGCAGTGCAGCAGATAGCGGGAGGTACAATGAGCAGTTCTTC
CSAADSGRYNEQFF
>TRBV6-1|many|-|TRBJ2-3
TGTGCCAGCAGTGAAGTGGCTAGCACAGATACGCAGTATTTT
CASSEVASTDTQYF
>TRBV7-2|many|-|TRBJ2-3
TGTGCCAGCAGCTGGCTAGCTCCTCGAGGAGATACGCAGTATTTT
CASSWLAPRGDTQYF
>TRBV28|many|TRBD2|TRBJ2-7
TGTGCCAGCAGTCTCCCCAGCGGGCTAGCGGTCGCGCAGTACTTC
CASSLPSGLAVAQYF
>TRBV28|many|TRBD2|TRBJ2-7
TGTGCCAGCAGTAGTACCGGGACTAGTTTGGGCGAGCAGTACTTC
CASSSTGTSLGEQYF
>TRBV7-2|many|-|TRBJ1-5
TGTGCCAGCAGCTTAGACCAGTGGCAGCCCCAGCATTTT
CASSLDQWQPQHF
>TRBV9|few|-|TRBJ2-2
TGTGCCAGCAGCGTAGGGGTTTACACCGGGGAGCTGTTTTTT
CASSVGVYTGELFF
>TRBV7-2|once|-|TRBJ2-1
TGTGCCAGCAGCTTAGCGTTTGGGGGTGACCCCGGGTCCTACAATGTGCAGTTCTTC
CASSLAFGGDPGSYNVQFF
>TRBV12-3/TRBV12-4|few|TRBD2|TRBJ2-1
TGTGCCAGCAATCTACTAGCGGAGCTTTACAATGAGCAGTTCTTC
CASNLLAELYNEQFF
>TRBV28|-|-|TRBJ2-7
TGTGCCAGCAGCTCTACTAATCTCTACGAGCAGTACTTC
CASSSTNLYEQYF
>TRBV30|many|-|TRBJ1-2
TGTGCCTGGAGGGGGCCCCTTGACTATGGCTACACCTTC
CAWRGPLDYGYTF
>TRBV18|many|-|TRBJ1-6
TGTGCCAGCTCACCAGGGCAGCTTAATTCACCCCTCCACTTT
CASSPGQLNSPLHF